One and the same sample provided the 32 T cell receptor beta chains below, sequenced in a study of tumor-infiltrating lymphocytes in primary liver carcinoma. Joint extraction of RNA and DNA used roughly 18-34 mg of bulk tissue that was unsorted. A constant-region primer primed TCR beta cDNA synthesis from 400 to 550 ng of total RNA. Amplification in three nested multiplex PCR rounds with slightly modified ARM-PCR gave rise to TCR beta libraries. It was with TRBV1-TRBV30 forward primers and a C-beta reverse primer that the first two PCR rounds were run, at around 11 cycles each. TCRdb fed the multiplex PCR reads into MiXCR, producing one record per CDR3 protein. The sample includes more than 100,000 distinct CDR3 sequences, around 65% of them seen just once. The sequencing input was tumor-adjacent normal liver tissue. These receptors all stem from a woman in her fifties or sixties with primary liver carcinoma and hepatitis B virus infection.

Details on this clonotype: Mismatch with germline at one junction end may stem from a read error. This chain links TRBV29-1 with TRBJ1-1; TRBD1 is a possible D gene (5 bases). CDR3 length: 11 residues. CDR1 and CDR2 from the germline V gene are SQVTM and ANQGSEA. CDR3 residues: CSARGTREALF. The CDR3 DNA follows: TGTAGCGCCCGGGGCACAAGAGAAGCTCTCTTT.

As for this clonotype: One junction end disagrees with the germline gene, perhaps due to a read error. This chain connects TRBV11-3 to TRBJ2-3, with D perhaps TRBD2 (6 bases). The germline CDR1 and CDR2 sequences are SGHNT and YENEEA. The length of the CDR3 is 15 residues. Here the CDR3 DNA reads TGTGTCAGCAGCCCTGGGGGAGGTGGCACAGATACGCAGTATTTT. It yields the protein CVSSPGGGGTDTQYF.

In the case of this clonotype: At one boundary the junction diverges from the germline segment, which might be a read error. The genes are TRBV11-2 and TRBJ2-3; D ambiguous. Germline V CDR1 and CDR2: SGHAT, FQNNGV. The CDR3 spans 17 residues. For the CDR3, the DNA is TGTGTCAGCAGCCGGACGAAATCTAGTGTTAGCACAGATACGCAGTATTTT. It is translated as CVSSRTKSSVSTDTQYF.

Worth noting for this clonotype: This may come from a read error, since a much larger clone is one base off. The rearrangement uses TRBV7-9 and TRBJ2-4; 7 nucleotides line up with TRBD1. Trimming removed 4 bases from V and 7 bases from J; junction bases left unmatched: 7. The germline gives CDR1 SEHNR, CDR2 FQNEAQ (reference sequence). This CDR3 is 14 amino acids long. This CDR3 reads CASSYDRVGNIQYF. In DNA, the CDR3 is TGTGCCAGCAGCTACGACAGGGTGGGGAACATTCAGTACTTC.

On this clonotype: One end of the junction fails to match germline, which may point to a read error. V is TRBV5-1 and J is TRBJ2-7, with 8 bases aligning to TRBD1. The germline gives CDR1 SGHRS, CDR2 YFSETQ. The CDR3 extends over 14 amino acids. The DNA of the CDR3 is TGTGCCAGCAGCATCCCCTGGACAGGGTACGAGCAGTACTTC. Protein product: CASSIPWTGYEQYF. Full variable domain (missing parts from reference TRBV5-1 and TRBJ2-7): KAGVTQTPRYLIKTRGQQVTLSCSPISGHRSVSWYQQTPGQGLQFLFEYFSETQRNKGNFPGRFSGRQFSNSRSEMNVSTLELGDSALYLCASSIPWTGYEQYFGPGTRLTVT.

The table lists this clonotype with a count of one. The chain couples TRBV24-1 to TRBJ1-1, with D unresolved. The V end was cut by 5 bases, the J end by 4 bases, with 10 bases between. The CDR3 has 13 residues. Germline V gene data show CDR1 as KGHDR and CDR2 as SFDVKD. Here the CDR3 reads CATSVEGGTEAFF. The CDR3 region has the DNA TGTGCCACCAGTGTCGAGGGTGGCACTGAAGCTTTCTTT.

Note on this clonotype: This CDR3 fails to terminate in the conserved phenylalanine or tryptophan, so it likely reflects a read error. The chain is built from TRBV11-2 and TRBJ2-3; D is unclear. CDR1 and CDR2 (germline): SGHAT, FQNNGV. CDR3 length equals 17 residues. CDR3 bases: TGTGCCAGCAGTTTAGGGATTCGAAGGGAAGGCATAGATACGCAGTATTTA. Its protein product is CASSLGIRREGIDTQYL.

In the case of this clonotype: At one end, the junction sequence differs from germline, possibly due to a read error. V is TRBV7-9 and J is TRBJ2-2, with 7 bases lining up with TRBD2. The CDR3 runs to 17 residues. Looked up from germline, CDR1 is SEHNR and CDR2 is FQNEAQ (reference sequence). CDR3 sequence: CASSLRDGRIDTGELFF. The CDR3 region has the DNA TGTGCTAGCAGCTTAAGAGACGGGAGGATAGACACCGGGGAGCTGTTTTTT.

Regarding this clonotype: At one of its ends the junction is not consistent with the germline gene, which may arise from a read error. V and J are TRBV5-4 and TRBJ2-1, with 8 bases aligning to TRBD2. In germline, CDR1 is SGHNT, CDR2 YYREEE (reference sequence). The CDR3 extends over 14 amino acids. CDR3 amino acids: CASSSGTRNYEQFF. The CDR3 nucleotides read TGTGCCAGTAGCTCGGGGACTAGAAACTACGAGCAGTTCTTC.

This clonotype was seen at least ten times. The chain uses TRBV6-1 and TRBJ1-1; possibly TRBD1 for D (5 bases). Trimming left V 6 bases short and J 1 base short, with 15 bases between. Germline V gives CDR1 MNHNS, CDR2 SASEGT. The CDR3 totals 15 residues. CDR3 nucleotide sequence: TGTGCCAGCAGACGCCTAGACAGAGGGAACACTGAAGCTTTCTTT. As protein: CASRRLDRGNTEAFF.

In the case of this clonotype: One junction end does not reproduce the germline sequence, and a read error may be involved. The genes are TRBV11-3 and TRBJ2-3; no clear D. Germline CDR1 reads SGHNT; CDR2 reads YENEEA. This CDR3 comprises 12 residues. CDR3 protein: CASCLDADTQYF. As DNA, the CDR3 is TGTGCCAGCTGCTTAGATGCTGATACGCAATATTTT.

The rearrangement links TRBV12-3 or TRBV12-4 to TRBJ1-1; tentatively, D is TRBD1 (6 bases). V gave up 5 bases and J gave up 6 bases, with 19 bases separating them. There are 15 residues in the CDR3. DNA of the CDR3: TGTGCCAGCAGTCCCCCGAGCAGGGGTAACGCTGAAGCTTTCTTT. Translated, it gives CASSPPSRGNAEAFF.

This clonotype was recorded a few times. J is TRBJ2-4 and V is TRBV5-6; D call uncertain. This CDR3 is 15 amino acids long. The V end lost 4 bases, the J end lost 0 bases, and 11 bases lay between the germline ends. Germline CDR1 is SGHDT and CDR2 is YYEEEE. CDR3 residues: CASSQRVVAKNIQYF. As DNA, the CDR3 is TGTGCCAGCAGCCAACGGGTGGTAGCCAAAAACATTCAGTACTTC.

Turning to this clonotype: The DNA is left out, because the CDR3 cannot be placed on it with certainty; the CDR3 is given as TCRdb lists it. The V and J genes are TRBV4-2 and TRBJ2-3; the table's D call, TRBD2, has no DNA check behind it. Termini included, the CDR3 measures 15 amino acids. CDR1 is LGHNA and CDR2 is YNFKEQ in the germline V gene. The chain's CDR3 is CASSPVAEGAYTQCF.

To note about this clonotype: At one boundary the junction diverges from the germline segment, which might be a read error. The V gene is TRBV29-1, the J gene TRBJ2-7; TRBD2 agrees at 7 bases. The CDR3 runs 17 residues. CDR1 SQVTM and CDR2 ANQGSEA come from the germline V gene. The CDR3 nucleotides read TGCATCGTTGGGGGTCCCATGGCGGGAGCCCCCTCCTACGAGCAGTACTTC. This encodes CIVGGPMAGAPSYEQYF.

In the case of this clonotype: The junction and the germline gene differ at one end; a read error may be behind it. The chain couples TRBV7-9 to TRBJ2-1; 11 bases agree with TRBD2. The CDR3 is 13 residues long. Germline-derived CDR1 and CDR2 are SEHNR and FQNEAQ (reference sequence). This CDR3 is CDSCSGGVNVQFF. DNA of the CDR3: TGTGACAGCTGTAGCGGGGGGGTCAATGTGCAGTTCTTC.

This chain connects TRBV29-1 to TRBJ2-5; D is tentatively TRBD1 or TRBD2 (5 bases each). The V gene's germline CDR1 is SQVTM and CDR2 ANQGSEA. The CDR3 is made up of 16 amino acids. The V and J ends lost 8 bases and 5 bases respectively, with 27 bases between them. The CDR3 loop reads CSLGGFAGGLRETQYF. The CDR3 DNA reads TGCAGCCTTGGGGGTTTCGCAGGAGGCCTTAGGGAGACCCAGTACTTC.

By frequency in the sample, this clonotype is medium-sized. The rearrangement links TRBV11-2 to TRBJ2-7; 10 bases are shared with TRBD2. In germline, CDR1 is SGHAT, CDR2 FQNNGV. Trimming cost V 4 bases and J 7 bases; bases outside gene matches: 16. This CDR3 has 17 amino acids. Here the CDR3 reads CASSSRFTIAGGVEQYF. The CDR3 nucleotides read TGTGCCAGCAGCTCAAGGTTCACTATAGCGGGAGGAGTTGAGCAGTACTTC.

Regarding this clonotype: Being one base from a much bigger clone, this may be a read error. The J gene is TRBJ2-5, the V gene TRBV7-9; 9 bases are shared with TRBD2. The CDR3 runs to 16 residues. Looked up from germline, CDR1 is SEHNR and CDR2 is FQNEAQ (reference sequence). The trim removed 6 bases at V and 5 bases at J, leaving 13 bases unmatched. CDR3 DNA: TGTGCCAGCAGTCGGACTAGCGAGAGATGGGACGAGACCCAGTACTTC. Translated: CASSRTSERWDETQYF.

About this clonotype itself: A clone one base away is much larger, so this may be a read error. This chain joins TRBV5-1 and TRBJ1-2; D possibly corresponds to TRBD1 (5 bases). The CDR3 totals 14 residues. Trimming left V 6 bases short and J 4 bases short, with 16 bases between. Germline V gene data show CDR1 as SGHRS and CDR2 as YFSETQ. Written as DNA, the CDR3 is TGCGCCAGCAACAGTGGACACGTAGTCTATGGCTACACCTTC. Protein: CASNSGHVVYGYTF.

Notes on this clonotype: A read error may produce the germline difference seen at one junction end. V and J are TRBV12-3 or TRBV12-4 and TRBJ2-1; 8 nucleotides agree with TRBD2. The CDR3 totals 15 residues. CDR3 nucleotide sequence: TGTGCCAACAGTTTGGGAGCGGGAGAACGGGATGAGCAGTCCTTC. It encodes CANSLGAGERDEQSF.

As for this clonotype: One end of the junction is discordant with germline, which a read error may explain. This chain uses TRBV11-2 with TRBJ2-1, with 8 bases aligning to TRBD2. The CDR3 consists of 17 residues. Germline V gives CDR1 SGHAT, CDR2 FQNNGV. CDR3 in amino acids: CASSKRLSGGPGDEQLF. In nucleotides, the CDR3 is TGTGCCAGCAGCAAGAGACTATCGGGAGGGCCGGGGGATGAGCAGCTCTTC.

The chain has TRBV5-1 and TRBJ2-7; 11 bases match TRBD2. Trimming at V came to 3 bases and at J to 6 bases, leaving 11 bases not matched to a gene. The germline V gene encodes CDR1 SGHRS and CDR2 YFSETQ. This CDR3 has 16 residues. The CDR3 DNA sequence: TGCGCCAGCAGCTCGTTACAACTAGCGGGAGTAATCGAGCAGTACTTC. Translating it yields CASSSLQLAGVIEQYF.

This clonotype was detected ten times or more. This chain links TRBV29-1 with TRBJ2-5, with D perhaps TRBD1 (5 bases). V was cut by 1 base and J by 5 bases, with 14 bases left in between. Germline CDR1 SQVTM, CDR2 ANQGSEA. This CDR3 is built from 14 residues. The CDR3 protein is CSVEGTTRRETQYF. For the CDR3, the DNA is TGCAGCGTTGAAGGGACAACCCGGCGGGAGACCCAGTACTTC.

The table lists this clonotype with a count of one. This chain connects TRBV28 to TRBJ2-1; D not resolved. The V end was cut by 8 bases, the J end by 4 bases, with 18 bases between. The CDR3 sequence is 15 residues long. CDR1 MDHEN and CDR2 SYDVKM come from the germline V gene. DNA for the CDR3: TGTGCCAGCCGCCGAGATCCGGGCTCATACAATGAGCAGTTCTTC. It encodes CASRRDPGSYNEQFF.

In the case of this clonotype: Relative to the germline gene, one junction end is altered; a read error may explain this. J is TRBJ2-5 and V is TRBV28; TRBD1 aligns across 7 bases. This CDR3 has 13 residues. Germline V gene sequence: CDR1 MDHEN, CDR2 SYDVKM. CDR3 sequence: CARSRTGVETQYF. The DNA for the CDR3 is TGTGCCCGCAGTCGAACAGGGGTAGAGACCCAGTACTTC. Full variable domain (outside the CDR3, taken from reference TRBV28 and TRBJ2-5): DVKVTQSSRYLVKRTGEKVFLECVQDMDHENMFWYRQDPGLGLRLIYFSYDVKMKEKGDIPEGYSVSREKKERFSLILESASTNQTSMYLCARSRTGVETQYFGPGTRLLVL.

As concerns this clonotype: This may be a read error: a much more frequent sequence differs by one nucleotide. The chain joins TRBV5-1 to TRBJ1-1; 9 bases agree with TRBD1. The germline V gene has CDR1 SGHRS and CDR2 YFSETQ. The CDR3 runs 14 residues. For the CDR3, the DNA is TGCGCCAGCAACAGGGGGCGCTTAGGCACTGAAGTTTTCTTT. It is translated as CASNRGRLGTEVFF.

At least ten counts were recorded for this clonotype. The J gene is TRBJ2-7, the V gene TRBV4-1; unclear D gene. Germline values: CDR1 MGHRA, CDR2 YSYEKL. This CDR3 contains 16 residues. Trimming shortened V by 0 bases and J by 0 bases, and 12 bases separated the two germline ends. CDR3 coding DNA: TGCGCCAGCAGCCAAGAGTTTTCGGTAGCCTCCTACGAGCAGTACTTC. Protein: CASSQEFSVASYEQYF.

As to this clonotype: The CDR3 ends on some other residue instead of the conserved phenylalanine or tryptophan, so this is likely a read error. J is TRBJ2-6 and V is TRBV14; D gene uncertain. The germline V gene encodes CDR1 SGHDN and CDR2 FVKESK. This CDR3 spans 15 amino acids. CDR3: CASSQGAARAKVLTI. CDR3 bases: TGTGCCAGCAGCCAAGGCGCAGCTAGGGCCAAAGTCCTGACTATC.

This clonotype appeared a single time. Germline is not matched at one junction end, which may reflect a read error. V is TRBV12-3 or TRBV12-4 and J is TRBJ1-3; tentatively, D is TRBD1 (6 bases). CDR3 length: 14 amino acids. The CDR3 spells CATIQGTTRNTIYF. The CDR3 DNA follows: TGTGCCACCATACAGGGTACCACTAGAAACACTATATATTTT.

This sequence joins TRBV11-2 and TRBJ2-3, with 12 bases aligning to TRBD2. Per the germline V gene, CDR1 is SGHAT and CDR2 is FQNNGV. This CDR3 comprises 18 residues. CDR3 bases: TGTGCTAACAGCTCCTGGACTAGCGGGGTCGGTAACACAGATACGCAGTATTTT. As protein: CANSSWTSGVGNTDTQYF. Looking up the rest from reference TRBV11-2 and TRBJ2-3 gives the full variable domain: EAGVAQSPRYKIIEKRQSVAFWCNPISGHATLYWYQQILGQGPKLLIQFQNNGVVDDSQLPKDRFSAERLKGVDSTLKIQPAKLEDSAVYLCANSSWTSGVGNTDTQYFGPGTRLTVL.

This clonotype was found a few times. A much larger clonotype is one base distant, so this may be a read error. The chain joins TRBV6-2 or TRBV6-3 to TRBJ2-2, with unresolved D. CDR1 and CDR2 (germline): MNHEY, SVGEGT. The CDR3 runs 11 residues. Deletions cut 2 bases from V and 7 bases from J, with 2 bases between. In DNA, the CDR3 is TGTGCCAGCAGTTACATCGGGGAGCTGTTTTTT. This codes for CASSYIGELFF.